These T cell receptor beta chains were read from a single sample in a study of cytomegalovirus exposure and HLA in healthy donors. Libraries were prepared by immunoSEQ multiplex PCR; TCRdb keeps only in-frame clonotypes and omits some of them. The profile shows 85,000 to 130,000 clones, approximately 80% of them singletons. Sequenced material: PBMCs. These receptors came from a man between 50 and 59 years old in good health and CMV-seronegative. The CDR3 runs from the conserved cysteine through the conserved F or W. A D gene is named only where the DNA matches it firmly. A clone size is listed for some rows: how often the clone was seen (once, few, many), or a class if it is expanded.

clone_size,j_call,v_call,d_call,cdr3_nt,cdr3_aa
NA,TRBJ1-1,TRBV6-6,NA,TGTGCCAGCAGTTTGCGGGGGACCAACACTGAAGCTTTCTTT,CASSLRGTNTEAFF
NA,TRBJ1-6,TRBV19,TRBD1,TGTGCCAGTAGTGGAACAGGGGGGCATAATTCACCCCTCCACTTT,CASSGTGGHNSPLHF
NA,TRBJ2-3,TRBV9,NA,TGTGCCAGCAGCGTAGGCACTAGCCCCACAGATACGCAGTATTTT,CASSVGTSPTDTQYF
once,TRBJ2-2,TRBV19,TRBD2,TGTGCCAGCTGGACTAGCGGGGTTCCAGACACCGGGGAGCTGTTTTTT,CASWTSGVPDTGELFF
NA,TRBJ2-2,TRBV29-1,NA,TGCAGCGCCCGGGACACGGTACACACCGGGGAGCTGTTTTTT,CSARDTVHTGELFF
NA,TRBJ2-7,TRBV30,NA,TGTGCCTGCTTCCGGGGGTCAGGCTACGAGCAGTACTTC,CACFRGSGYEQYF
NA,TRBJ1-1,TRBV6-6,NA,TGTGCCAGCAGTAAGACGGACAGTACGAACACTGAAGCTTTCTTT,CASSKTDSTNTEAFF
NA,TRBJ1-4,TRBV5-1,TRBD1,TGCGCCAGCAGCTTAGACGGACAGGGATATGAAAAACTGTTTTTT,CASSLDGQGYEKLFF
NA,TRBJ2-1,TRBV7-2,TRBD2,TGTGCCAGCAGCTCCGTAGCGGGGATCCCCAATGAGCAGTTCTTC,CASSSVAGIPNEQFF
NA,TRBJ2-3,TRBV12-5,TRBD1,TGTGCTAGTGGTATACAGGGGTTCACAGATACGCAGTATTTT,CASGIQGFTDTQYF
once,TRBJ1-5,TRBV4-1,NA,TGCGCCAGCAGCCAAGGACAGTCGGACAATCAGCCCCAGCATTTT,CASSQGQSDNQPQHF
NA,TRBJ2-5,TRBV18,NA,TGTGCCAGCTCACCACCAGCTTCTCAGACCCAGTACTTC,CASSPPASQTQYF
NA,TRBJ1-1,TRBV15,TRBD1,TGTGCCACCAGCTCCCGAAGGACAGGGGAGGGGCACACTGAAGCTTTCTTT,CATSSRRTGEGHTEAFF
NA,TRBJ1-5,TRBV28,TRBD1,TGTGCCAGCAGTAGGACAGGGAATAATCAGCCCCAGCATTTT,CASSRTGNNQPQHF
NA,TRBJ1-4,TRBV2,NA,TGTGCCAGCAGTGATACGGGGAGGGATGAAAAACTGTTTTTT,CASSDTGRDEKLFF
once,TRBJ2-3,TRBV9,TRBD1,TGTGCCAGCAGCAGGGGACAGCCCACAGATACGCAGTATTTT,CASSRGQPTDTQYF